These 5 T cell receptor beta chains were sequenced from one sample in a study of T cell changes during pregnancy in multiple sclerosis. The method was immunoSEQ multiplex PCR; TCRdb's version includes in-frame clones alone and lacks a portion of them. The repertoire holds 55,000 to 65,000 clones, with 85% to 95% as singletons. Sequenced here: CD4+ T cells from peripheral blood mononuclear cells, sampled before pregnancy. The receptors were sampled from a female donor with multiple sclerosis, enrolled in a pregnancy study.

This chain links TRBV19 with TRBJ2-7; 8 bases agree with TRBD2. This CDR3 is 16 amino acids long. Germline V gene lookup returns CDR1 LNHDA and CDR2 SQIVND (reference sequence). V lost 2 bases to trimming and J lost 5 bases; unmatched junction nucleotides: 11. CDR3 residues: CASSILGSGSFHEQYF. The CDR3 DNA reads as TGTGCCAGTAGTATACTGGGGAGCGGGAGTTTCCACGAGCAGTACTTC.

This chain connects TRBV18 to TRBJ1-1; tentative D call: TRBD1 (6 bases). This CDR3 is built from 15 residues. V was trimmed by 5 bases and J by 2 bases, leaving 15 bases between them. In germline, CDR1 is KGHSH, CDR2 LQKENI. CDR3 in amino acids: CASSASTGFNTEAFF. The CDR3 region has the DNA TGTGCCAGCTCAGCGTCTACAGGGTTTAACACTGAAGCTTTCTTT.

This chain connects TRBV7-2 to TRBJ1-1; possibly TRBD1 for D (5 bases). This CDR3 comprises 15 residues. Germline loops: CDR1 SGHTA, CDR2 FQGNSA. V dropped 4 bases and J dropped 5 bases, with 17 bases sitting between them. Written as DNA, the CDR3 is TGTGCCAGCAGCTCGGGGCGGGGCCGGGGAACTGAAGCTTTCTTT. Protein: CASSSGRGRGTEAFF.

The chain links TRBV10-3 to TRBJ1-3, with 8 bases identical to TRBD1. This CDR3 contains 15 residues. Germline V CDR1 and CDR2: ENHRY, SYGVKD. J was trimmed by 1 base and V by 6 bases; bases with no gene match: 5. This CDR3 is CAIRIGQGSGNTIYF. The CDR3 nucleotides are TGTGCCATCAGAATCGGACAGGGTTCTGGAAACACCATATATTTT.

The rearrangement joins TRBV21-1 to TRBJ2-3; the DNA was not used to check the table's D call, TRBD2. TRBV21-1 is assigned pseudogene status. This CDR3 region has 13 residues. As DNA, the CDR3 is TGTGCCAGCCCTAGGCCCCGCACAGATACGCAGTATTTT. Translation gives CASPRPRTDTQYF.